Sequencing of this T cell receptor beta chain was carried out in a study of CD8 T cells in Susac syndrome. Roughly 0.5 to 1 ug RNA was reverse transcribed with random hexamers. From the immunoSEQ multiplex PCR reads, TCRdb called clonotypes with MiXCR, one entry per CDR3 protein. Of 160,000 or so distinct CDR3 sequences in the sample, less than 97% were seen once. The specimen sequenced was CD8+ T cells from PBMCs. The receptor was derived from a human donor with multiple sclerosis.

The DNA of the CDR3 is TGCGCCAGCAGCCTCCGGAGGGACAGGGTGAACACTGAAGCTTTCTTT. Protein sequence: CASSLRRDRVNTEAFF. The V gene is TRBV5-1, the J gene TRBJ1-1; 9 bases map to TRBD1. Looked up from germline, CDR1 is SGHRS and CDR2 is YFSETQ. The CDR3 covers 16 residues. V lost 4 bases and J lost 0; bases outside the gene matches: 7.